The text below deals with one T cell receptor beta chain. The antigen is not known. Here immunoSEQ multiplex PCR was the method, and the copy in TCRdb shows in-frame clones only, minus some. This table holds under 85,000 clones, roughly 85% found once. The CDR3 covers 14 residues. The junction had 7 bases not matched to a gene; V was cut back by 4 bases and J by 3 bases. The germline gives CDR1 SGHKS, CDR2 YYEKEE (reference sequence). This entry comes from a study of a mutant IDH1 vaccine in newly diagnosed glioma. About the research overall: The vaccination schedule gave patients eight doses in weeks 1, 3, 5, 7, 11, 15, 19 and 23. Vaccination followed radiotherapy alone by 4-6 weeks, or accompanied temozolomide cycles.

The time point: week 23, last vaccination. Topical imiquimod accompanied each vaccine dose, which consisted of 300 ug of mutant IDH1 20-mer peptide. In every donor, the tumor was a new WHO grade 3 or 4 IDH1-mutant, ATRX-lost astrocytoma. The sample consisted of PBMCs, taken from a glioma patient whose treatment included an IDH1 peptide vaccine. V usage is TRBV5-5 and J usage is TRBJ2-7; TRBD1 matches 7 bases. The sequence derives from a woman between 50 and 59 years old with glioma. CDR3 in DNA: TGTGCCAGCAGCAACCGGGACAGATACTACGAGCAGTACTTC. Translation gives CASSNRDRYYEQYF. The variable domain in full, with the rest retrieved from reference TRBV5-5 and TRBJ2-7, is DAGVTQSPTHLIKTRGQQVTLRCSPISGHKSVSWYQQVLGQGPQFIFQYYEKEERGRGNFPDRFSARQFPNYSSELNVNALLLGDSALYLCASSNRDRYYEQYFGPGTRLTVT.